This T cell receptor beta chain originates from a study of blood T cell repertoires in COVID-19. For the study at large: The origin of the acute and convalescent COVID-19 samples was the United States, Italy and Spain.

Germline V CDR1 and CDR2: MNHEY, SVGAGI. This CDR3 has 13 amino acids. Trimming stripped 6 bases from V and 3 bases from J, with 12 bases between. Methods used by the authors: Reference gene primers were amplified, and this amplification served to estimate nucleated cell counts. The protocol was immunoSEQ multiplex PCR, while the TCRdb copy is restricted to in-frame clones and leaves out a portion. V and J calls and clone size are as listed in that table; D and trimming were resolved from the DNA. The sample shows 250,000 to 400,000 clones, about nine tenths of them seen only once. This clone was detected once.

The TCR comes from a man between 50 and 59 years old with active or convalescent COVID-19. The genes are TRBV6-5 and TRBJ2-7; the D is unclear. The sample taken for sequencing was peripheral blood. CDR3 protein: CASRSPSNYEQYF. The CDR3 nucleotides are TGTGCCAGCAGGAGCCCAAGCAACTACGAGCAGTACTTC.